These 23 T cell receptor beta chains were sequenced from one sample in a study of blood T cells in healthy people across ages. Primed by a sample-barcoded 5' primer and a J-beta primer mix, a second PCR proceeded for about 6 to 11 cycles. TCRdb reprocessed the 5' RACE reads with MiXCR, giving one entry per CDR3 protein. The table has about 680,000 distinct CDR3 sequences, 49% seen once. The sequencing input was blood. These receptors were taken from a woman aged 60-70 years in good health.

This clonotype was detected a few times. V usage is TRBV14 and J usage is TRBJ1-2; D is ambiguous. The length of the CDR3 is 13 residues. CDR1 is SGHDN and CDR2 is FVKESK in the germline V gene. The V end lost 3 bases, the J end lost 2 bases, and 7 bases lay between the germline ends. The CDR3 region has the DNA TGTGCCAGCAGCCATGGAAGGAACTATGGCTACACCTTC. This gives the protein CASSHGRNYGYTF.

The rearrangement joins TRBV28 to TRBJ2-5; TRBD1 matches 8 bases. The end of the DNA is better explained by TRBJ2-7, so the J call may be wrong. CDR1 MDHEN and CDR2 SYDVKM come from the germline V gene. There are 15 residues in the CDR3. CDR3 residues: CASSKSGTGSYEQYF. The CDR3 DNA reads as TGTGCCAGCAGTAAGTCCGGGACAGGCTCGTACGAGCAGTACTTC.

A remark on this clonotype: The junction departs from germline at one end; a sequencing error may be responsible. The CDR3: CSVEGSGSHSYNEQFF. Written as DNA, the CDR3 is TGCAGCGTCGAAGGTAGCGGGAGCCACTCCTACAATGAGCAGTTCTTC. The V call is TRBV29-1, the J call TRBJ2-1; 9 positions agree with TRBD2. This CDR3 has 16 residues. The germline V gene has CDR1 SQVTM and CDR2 ANQGSEA.

This clonotype showed up many times. J is TRBJ2-6 and V is TRBV28, with D perhaps TRBD2 (6 bases). V was trimmed by 2 bases and J by 0 bases, leaving 14 bases between them. The CDR3 is 18 amino acids. Germline-derived CDR1 and CDR2 are MDHEN and SYDVKM. CDR3: CASSLGQGLISGANVLTF. The CDR3 coding sequence is TGTGCCAGCAGTTTAGGGCAGGGACTGATCTCTGGGGCCAACGTCCTGACTTTC. Combining the CDR3 with reference TRBV28 and TRBJ2-6 gives the whole variable domain DVKVTQSSRYLVKRTGEKVFLECVQDMDHENMFWYRQDPGLGLRLIYFSYDVKMKEKGDIPEGYSVSREKKERFSLILESASTNQTSMYLCASSLGQGLISGANVLTFGAGSRLTVL.

The gene calls are TRBV2 and TRBJ1-2, with TRBD1 matching over 7 bases. The CDR3 is 15 amino acids. CDR1 and CDR2 from the germline V gene are SNHLY and FYNNEI. The trim removed 6 bases at V and 3 bases at J, leaving 10 bases unmatched. In nucleotides, the CDR3 is TGTGCCAGCAGCGAACAGGGGTGGGTTGACTATGGCTACACCTTC. Protein product: CASSEQGWVDYGYTF.

The V and J genes are TRBV29-1 and TRBJ2-3; 15 bases line up with TRBD2. This CDR3 comprises 15 residues. Per germline, CDR1 SQVTM and CDR2 ANQGSEA. The V gene end was trimmed by 6 bases and the J gene end by 4 bases; junction bases not matched to a gene: 5. The CDR3 region has the DNA TGCAGCGTCGCAGGACTAGCGGGAGGGCCAGATACGCAGTATTTT. Its translation: CSVAGLAGGPDTQYF.

This clonotype was picked up a small number of times. This sequence joins TRBV10-3 and TRBJ2-1; the D gene is possibly TRBD1 (6 bases). The V end was cut by 4 bases, the J end by 7 bases, with 11 bases between. The CDR3 extends over 13 amino acids. Germline loops: CDR1 ENHRY, CDR2 SYGVKD. CDR3 nucleotides: TGTGCCATCAGTGTAGGCAGGGGTAATGAGCAGTTCTTC. Residues: CAISVGRGNEQFF.

This clonotype came up a few times. V usage is TRBV20-1 and J usage is TRBJ2-5; 9 bases match TRBD2. The V and J ends lost 3 bases and 4 bases, in that order; junction bases with no gene match: 9. The CDR3 is made up of 15 amino acids. From germline, CDR1 is DFQATT and CDR2 SNEGSKA (reference sequence). The CDR3 region is CSASLAGARVETQYF. CDR3 DNA: TGCAGTGCTAGCTTAGCGGGAGCGAGGGTAGAGACCCAGTACTTC.

The J gene is TRBJ2-3, the V gene TRBV27; D unresolved. V was clipped by 3 bases and J by 0 bases, with 7 bases between them. From germline, CDR1 is MNHEY and CDR2 SMNVEV (reference sequence). The CDR3 sequence is 14 residues long. The CDR3 DNA follows: TGTGCCAGCAGTTTCGGCGTTAGCACAGATACGCAGTATTTT. This codes for CASSFGVSTDTQYF.

This rearrangement joins TRBV28 to TRBJ2-7, with 7 bases fitting TRBD2. CDR1 MDHEN and CDR2 SYDVKM come from the germline V gene. The CDR3 totals 16 residues. The J segment lost 3 bases and the V segment lost 2 bases, leaving 10 bases of the junction unmatched. The CDR3 reads CASSLTRLAASYEQYF. Here the CDR3 DNA reads TGTGCCAGCAGTTTAACAAGACTAGCAGCCAGCTACGAGCAGTACTTC.

The chain has TRBV18 and TRBJ2-4; 7 bases are shared with TRBD2. TRBJ2-5 explains the end of the DNA better; the J call may be wrong. The CDR3 is made up of 13 amino acids. Germline CDR1 reads KGHSH; CDR2 reads LQKENI. The CDR3 sequence: CASSPGLRETQYF. CDR3 bases: TGTGCCAGCTCACCGGGACTAAGAGAGACCCAGTACTTC.

The chain employs TRBV19 and TRBJ1-1; a possible D gene is TRBD1 (5 bases). Germline values: CDR1 LNHDA, CDR2 SQIVND (reference sequence). The V end lost 3 bases, the J end lost 0 bases, and 17 bases lay between the germline ends. The CDR3 extends over 17 amino acids. CDR3 protein: CASSMARENFLNTEAFF. CDR3 nucleotides: TGTGCCAGTAGTATGGCCAGGGAAAACTTCCTGAACACTGAAGCTTTCTTT.

There are a few counts of this clonotype. The chain couples TRBV7-3 to TRBJ2-2; D possibly corresponds to TRBD2 (7 bases). The CDR3 spans 15 residues. The V end was cut by 6 bases, the J end by 2 bases, with 13 bases between. Germline loops: CDR1 SGHTA, CDR2 FQGTGA. The CDR3 is CASRRGTINTGELFF. CDR3 sequence (DNA): TGTGCCAGCAGGAGGGGGACTATCAACACCGGGGAGCTGTTTTTT.

This clonotype occurred a few times. The rearrangement uses TRBV15 and TRBJ2-7; 10 bases line up with TRBD1. The germline gives CDR1 LNHNV, CDR2 YYDKDF (reference sequence). V was clipped by 9 bases and J by 5 bases; unmatched bases: 13. This CDR3 has 15 residues. The CDR3 spells CATYVGDRGGNEQYF. The CDR3 DNA follows: TGTGCCACTTACGTTGGGGACAGGGGAGGGAACGAGCAGTACTTC.

This clonotype turned up a few times. The J gene is TRBJ2-1, the V gene TRBV4-3; 11 bases are shared with TRBD2. V was clipped by 2 bases and J by 7 bases; unmatched bases: 7. Germline V gives CDR1 LGHNA, CDR2 YSLEER. The CDR3 spans 16 residues. The CDR3 bases are TGCGCCAGCAGCCAAATGGCCCTAGCGGGAGGAAATGAGCAGTTCTTC. Translated: CASSQMALAGGNEQFF.

The V gene is TRBV20-1, the J gene TRBJ2-1; perhaps TRBD2 as D (6 bases). The CDR3 contains 14 residues. Germline values: CDR1 DFQATT, CDR2 SNEGSKA (reference sequence). Deletions cut 3 bases from V and 6 bases from J, with 15 bases between. This CDR3 reads CSARAPGLTNEQFF. CDR3 in DNA: TGCAGTGCTAGGGCCCCGGGACTCACCAATGAGCAGTTCTTC.

This clonotype appeared a few times. J is TRBJ1-1 and V is TRBV20-1, with D possibly being TRBD1 (5 bases). Germline lookup yields CDR1 DFQATT and CDR2 SNEGSKA (reference sequence). The germline V and J ends were trimmed by 1 base and 3 bases, with 12 bases remaining between them. CDR3 length equals 14 residues. CDR3 sequence reads: CSARGAGVHTEAFF. As DNA, the CDR3 is TGCAGTGCTAGAGGAGCGGGGGTCCACACTGAAGCTTTCTTT.

The CDR3 DNA is TGTGCCAGCATCCCGGGACAGGGGTTCTACGAGCAGTACTTC. Translated, it gives CASIPGQGFYEQYF. The V call is TRBV6-2 or TRBV6-3, the J call TRBJ2-7, with 10 positions matching TRBD1. The germline CDR1 and CDR2 sequences are MNHEY and SVGEGT. J was trimmed by 3 bases and V by 7 bases; bases with no gene match: 6. This CDR3 is built from 14 residues.

This clonotype was seen repeatedly, ten times or more. The V and J genes are TRBV5-1 and TRBJ2-7; 8 nucleotides line up with TRBD2. The V segment lost 3 bases and the J segment 3 bases; nucleotides outside the gene matches: 8. CDR1 is SGHRS, CDR2 YFSETQ, per germline. This CDR3 has 15 amino acids. CDR3 nucleotides: TGCGCCAGCAGCTCTACCAACGCGGGAGGCTACGAGCAGTACTTC. It encodes CASSSTNAGGYEQYF.

Of note for this clonotype: The junction shows a germline mismatch at one end, possibly a read error. The chain joins TRBV29-1 to TRBJ2-6; weak D call: TRBD1 (6 bases). This CDR3 contains 13 residues. Germline V gives CDR1 SQVTM, CDR2 ANQGSEA. CDR3: CSVDGSGASVLTF. CDR3 bases: TGCAGCGTTGATGGGTCAGGGGCCAGCGTCCTGACTTTC.

This clonotype was seen a few times. The chain employs TRBV12-5 and TRBJ2-3, with D hard to call. CDR3 length: 15 residues. In germline, CDR1 is LGHNT, CDR2 FRNRAP. Trimming pared 5 bases from V and 0 bases from J, leaving 12 bases between. As DNA, the CDR3 is TGTGCTAGTGGTCCCGGCGTGAAAAGCACAGATACGCAGTATTTT. Translating gives CASGPGVKSTDTQYF.

The chain employs TRBV5-6 and TRBJ2-1, with 7 positions matching TRBD1. Looked up from germline, CDR1 is SGHDT and CDR2 is YYEEEE. There are 16 residues in the CDR3. The trim removed 4 bases at V and 9 bases at J, leaving 16 bases unmatched. The CDR3 loop reads CASSLGRRQGLREQFF. The CDR3 DNA is TGTGCCAGCAGCCTCGGCCGAAGACAGGGCCTTCGTGAGCAGTTCTTC.

The V call is TRBV9, the J call TRBJ1-6; tentatively, D is TRBD1 (6 bases). Germline V gene data show CDR1 as SGDLS and CDR2 as YYNGEE. The germline V and J ends were trimmed by 4 bases and 8 bases, with 16 bases remaining between them. This CDR3 comprises 15 residues. The CDR3 DNA reads as TGTGCCAGCAGCAACACGGACAGCCTTTATTCACCCCTCCACTTT. Residues: CASSNTDSLYSPLHF.